The rows below give T cell receptor beta chains drawn from one sample of a study of T cell repertoires in cytomegalovirus infection. TCRdb itself ran the reads through MiXCR, one entry per CDR3 protein. This table holds some 900,000 distinct CDR3 sequences, about 33% found once. Which antigens these TCRs recognize remains unknown. The source was cultured CD8+ T cells from PBMCs, collected from culture after CMV antigen stimulation. These receptors were taken from a human donor in good health (CMV status not recorded). Some clones in this sample may be carry-over from other donors' samples. Each CDR3 is given with its conserved first and last residue. Fields, in order: D gene, J gene, V gene, clone size, CDR3 protein, CDR3 DNA. D genes are given only for firm matches. Only some rows state a clone size, as once, few, many or a class for expanded clones.

TRBD2,TRBJ2-1,TRBV18,few,CASSPGSEAGGPTLYYNEQFF,TGTGCCAGCTCACCAGGGAGCGAAGCGGGGGGGCCCACCCTCTACTACAATGAGCAGTTCTTC
TRBD1,TRBJ2-5,TRBV5-4,.,CASSSGQGQDTQYF,TGTGCCAGCAGCTCTGGACAGGGTCAAGACACCCAGTACTTC
.,TRBJ2-5,TRBV9,.,CASSVNLREEEETQYF,TGTGCCAGCAGCGTTAACCTCAGGGAGGAGGAAGAGACCCAGTACTTC
.,TRBJ1-5,TRBV5-1,few,CASSPGRGAQPQHF,TGCGCCAGCAGCCCAGGACGGGGGGCCCAGCCCCAGCATTTT
.,TRBJ1-5,TRBV27,few,CASSSGAFGQPQHF,TGTGCCAGCAGTTCGGGGGCGTTTGGTCAGCCCCAGCATTTT
.,TRBJ2-5,TRBV6-5,.,CATSQRSVVQETQYF,TGTGCCACATCTCAAAGGAGCGTCGTGCAAGAGACCCAGTACTTC
.,TRBJ1-6,TRBV5-6,few,CASKKREGNSPLHF,TGTGCCAGCAAGAAAAGGGAGGGGAATTCACCCCTCCACTTT
TRBD1,TRBJ1-5,TRBV5-1,few,CASSPQTGVDQPQHF,TGCGCCAGCAGCCCCCAGACAGGGGTGGATCAGCCCCAGCATTTT
TRBD2,TRBJ2-3,TRBV6-5,.,CATTLTSESDTQYF,TGTGCCACGACCCTCACTAGCGAATCAGATACGCAGTATTTT
.,TRBJ2-1,TRBV4-3,.,CASSRDLTKGRFF,TGCGCCAGCAGCCGAGATCTGACAAAGGGTAGGTTCTTC
.,TRBJ2-1,TRBV15,.,CATSRDWAVKIYNEQFF,TGTGCCACCAGCAGAGATTGGGCAGTGAAGATTTACAATGAGCAGTTCTTC
.,TRBJ2-5,TRBV11-1,few,CASSLVSARWETQYF,TGTGCCAGCAGCTTAGTTTCGGCCAGGTGGGAGACCCAGTACTTC
.,TRBJ1-1,TRBV5-4,few,CASSRLGTQNTEAFF,TGTGCCAGCAGCCGACTGGGGACTCAGAACACTGAAGCTTTCTTT
.,TRBJ2-5,TRBV2,.,CASSGSDQETQYF,TGTGCCAGCAGTGGGTCAGACCAAGAGACCCAGTACTTC
.,TRBJ1-2,TRBV7-2,many,CASSARDVYGYTF,TGTGCCAGCAGCGCCCGGGACGTATATGGCTACACCTTC
TRBD2,TRBJ2-3,TRBV7-6,many,CASSSFPIAGATDTQYF,TGTGCCAGCAGCTCGTTCCCCATAGCGGGGGCCACAGATACGCAGTATTTT
.,TRBJ2-3,TRBV11-2,.,CASSLLTFADTQYF,TGTGCCAGCAGCTTGTTAACGTTCGCAGATACGCAGTATTTT
.,TRBJ2-3,TRBV5-4,.,CASSFSGPGDTQYF,TGTGCCAGCAGCTTTTCCGGACCCGGGGATACGCAGTATTTT
.,TRBJ1-1,TRBV20-1,many,CSARQNTEAFF,TGCAGTGCCCGCCAGAACACTGAAGCTTTCTTT
.,TRBJ2-2,TRBV6-6,.,CASSYERTENTGELFF,TGTGCCAGCAGTTACGAGCGGACAGAAAACACCGGGGAGCTGTTTTTT
.,TRBJ1-3,TRBV4-3,few,CASSQDSAGSGNTIYF,TGCGCCAGCAGCCAAGATTCGGCGGGCTCTGGAAACACCATATATTTT
TRBD1,TRBJ1-1,TRBV10-1,.,CASSDSPDRAYTEAFF,TGCGCCAGCAGTGACAGCCCCGACAGGGCCTACACTGAAGCTTTCTTT
TRBD1,TRBJ1-1,TRBV3-1,few,CASRQGGQGTLNTEAFF,TGTGCCAGCAGACAGGGAGGACAGGGGACCCTGAACACTGAAGCTTTCTTT
TRBD2,TRBJ2-3,TRBV28,.,CASSLIVTSGGDETDTQYF,TGTGCCAGCAGTTTAATTGTGACTAGCGGGGGGGATGAAACAGATACGCAGTATTTT
TRBD1,TRBJ2-5,TRBV7-9,.,CATVRGLRETQYF,TGTGCCACCGTTAGGGGGCTTCGGGAGACCCAGTACTTC
.,TRBJ1-2,TRBV6-2/TRBV6-3,.,CASSYSGQKGYGYTF,TGTGCCAGCAGTTACTCAGGCCAGAAGGGCTATGGCTACACCTTC
.,TRBJ2-1,TRBV4-1,.,CASSQVSRPSYNEQFF,TGCGCCAGCAGCCAAGTTTCACGGCCTTCCTACAATGAGCAGTTCTTC
TRBD1,TRBJ2-7,TRBV4-1,many,CASSRDSISYEQYF,TGCGCCAGCAGCCGGGACAGTATCTCCTACGAGCAGTACTTC
.,TRBJ2-7,TRBV12-3/TRBV12-4,once,CASSSYRSYEQYF,TGTGCCAGCAGTTCCTACAGGTCCTACGAGCAGTACTTC
TRBD2,TRBJ2-3,TRBV5-1,few,CASSPRGLAGTDTQYF,TGCGCCAGCAGCCCTAGAGGACTAGCGGGAACAGATACGCAGTATTTT
TRBD1,TRBJ2-7,TRBV6-5,.,CASRGVGDRGFSYEQNF,TGTGCCAGCCGCGGGGTAGGGGACAGGGGGTTCTCCTACGAGCAGAACTTC
.,TRBJ1-2,TRBV7-2,.,CVSTPGPGLGYTF,TGTGTCAGCACCCCCGGACCGGGTTTGGGCTACACCTTC
TRBD1,TRBJ2-7,TRBV27,few,CASSSALGQGYKAYEQYF,TGTGCCAGCAGTTCCGCTTTAGGACAGGGCTACAAAGCCTACGAGCAGTACTTC
TRBD2,TRBJ2-7,TRBV27,few,CASSPGRGGAYEQYF,TGTGCCAGCAGTCCCGGTCGGGGGGGAGCCTACGAGCAGTACTTC
.,TRBJ2-1,TRBV19,.,CASTPKGFSYNEQFF,TGTGCCAGTACCCCCAAGGGTTTCTCCTACAATGAGCAGTTCTTC
.,TRBJ2-1,TRBV9,.,CASSRTALEQFF,TGTGCCAGCAGCCGTACCGCTTTAGAGCAGTTCTTC
.,TRBJ1-1,TRBV27,.,CASRTGHPNTEAFF,TGTGCCAGCCGCACAGGACACCCGAACACTGAAGCTTTCTTT
.,TRBJ1-2,TRBV6-5,few,CASSYRAVRYGYTF,TGTGCCAGCAGTTACAGGGCGGTTAGGTATGGCTACACCTTC
.,TRBJ1-6,TRBV24-1,many,CATSDLPGPAFYNSPLHF,TGTGCCACCAGTGATTTGCCGGGACCCGCCTTCTATAATTCACCCCTCCACTTT
.,TRBJ2-2,TRBV2,.,CATPGGRQGGGGELFF,TGTGCCACCCCCGGGGGCAGACAGGGCGGAGGCGGGGAGCTGTTTTTT
TRBD1,TRBJ2-1,TRBV5-6,.,CASRPTTGGHEQFF,TGTGCCAGCAGACCAACTACAGGGGGCCATGAGCAGTTCTTC